The rows below give T cell receptor beta chains drawn from one sample of a study of CD8+ T cells in alopecia areata. This table comes from immunoSEQ multiplex PCR, and its TCRdb copy is limited to in-frame clones, with some not included. The sample lists about 120,000 clones, roughly two fifths occurring once. Sample: CD4+ T cells sorted from blood. The receptor source for this set is a human donor with alopecia areata. The CDR3 runs from the conserved cysteine through the conserved F or W. A D gene is named only where the DNA matches it firmly. Clone size is given for some rows only: seen once, a few or many times, or a class if the clone is expanded.

clone_size	v_call	d_call	j_call	cdr3_aa	cdr3_nt
NA	TRBV20-1	NA	TRBJ2-7	CSARSRVEQYF	TGCAGTGCTAGAAGCAGGGTTGAGCAGTACTTC
few	TRBV10-3	NA	TRBJ1-2	CAITGPIGGYTF	TGTGCCATCACAGGACCCATTGGTGGCTACACCTTC
NA	TRBV4-3	NA	TRBJ2-7	CASSQDPAGPSSSYEQYF	TGCGCCAGCAGCCAAGATCCCGCAGGGCCTAGTAGCTCCTACGAGCAGTACTTC
NA	TRBV30	TRBD1	TRBJ1-1	CAWDRGTEAFF	TGTGCCTGGGACAGGGGGACTGAAGCTTTCTTT
NA	TRBV29-1	TRBD1	TRBJ2-5	CSVGGQGSRETQYF	TGCAGCGTCGGGGGACAGGGGTCCCGGGAGACCCAGTACTTC
NA	TRBV29-1	TRBD1	TRBJ1-1	CSGTGTANTEAFF	TGCAGCGGTACCGGGACAGCCAACACTGAAGCTTTCTTT
NA	TRBV7-2	NA	TRBJ2-5	CASSLGSSVGKTQYF	TGTGCCAGCAGCTTAGGATCATCAGTCGGGAAGACCCAGTACTTC
few	TRBV29-1	TRBD1	TRBJ2-7	CSVQRDSYEQYF	TGCAGCGTTCAAAGGGACAGTTACGAGCAGTACTTC
NA	TRBV7-2	TRBD2	TRBJ2-5	CASSPTSGGARTQYF	TGTGCCAGCAGCCCCACTAGCGGGGGGGCCAGGACCCAGTACTTC
NA	TRBV29-1	NA	TRBJ2-7	CSVERSPGDEQYF	TGCAGCGTTGAACGCTCCCCGGGGGACGAGCAGTACTTC
NA	TRBV4-3	NA	TRBJ2-3	CASSLPGGQTQYF	TGCGCCAGCAGCCTCCCTGGGGGGCAAACGCAGTATTTT
NA	TRBV7-2	NA	TRBJ1-5	CASSLEGGPQHF	TGTGCCAGCAGCTTAGAAGGGGGGCCCCAGCATTTT
NA	TRBV5-1	NA	TRBJ1-4	CASSLSRGDDEKLFF	TGCGCCAGCAGCTTGAGCCGGGGCGATGATGAAAAACTGTTTTTT
NA	TRBV4-1	NA	TRBJ2-5	CASSTPGRQETQYF	TGCGCCAGCAGCACTCCGGGAAGACAAGAGACCCAGTACTTC
NA	TRBV2	TRBD1	TRBJ2-3	CASSAWTGYLTDTQYF	TGTGCCAGCAGCGCGTGGACAGGGTACCTCACAGATACGCAGTATTTT
NA	TRBV7-9	NA	TRBJ1-1	CASSFRPRQTEAFF	TGTGCCAGCAGCTTTAGACCCCGCCAGACTGAAGCTTTCTTT
NA	TRBV23-1	NA	TRBJ1-2	CASSPGRGYTF	TGCGCCAGCAGTCCCGGTCGAGGCTACACCTTC
NA	TRBV7-9	NA	TRBJ1-1	CASSLTDYTEAFF	TGTGCCAGCAGCCTGACTGATTACACTGAAGCTTTCTTT
few	TRBV4-3	TRBD2	TRBJ2-3	CASSQEGGNTQYF	TGCGCCAGCAGCCAAGAGGGAGGGAATACGCAGTATTTT
NA	TRBV5-1	TRBD2	TRBJ2-5	CASSLGASGSPRQETQYF	TGCGCCAGCAGCTTAGGGGCTAGCGGATCACCCAGACAAGAGACCCAGTACTTC
NA	TRBV5-6	NA	TRBJ1-1	CASSLALIQGFREPEAFF	TGTGCCAGCAGCTTGGCTCTGATCCAGGGGTTTAGAGAACCTGAAGCTTTCTTT
NA	TRBV29-1	TRBD1	TRBJ2-1	CSVDRGLDNEQFF	TGCAGCGTTGACAGGGGGCTCGACAATGAGCAGTTCTTC
NA	TRBV6-6	TRBD2	TRBJ2-3	CASSYRKLADTDTQYF	TGTGCCAGCAGTTACCGAAAACTAGCGGACACAGATACGCAGTATTTT
NA	TRBV2	TRBD2	TRBJ2-7	CASRIAGGPYEQYF	TGTGCCAGCAGGATAGCGGGGGGGCCCTACGAGCAGTACTTC
few	TRBV7-2	NA	TRBJ2-7	CASSLGDGSYEQYF	TGTGCCAGCAGCTTAGGGGACGGGTCCTACGAGCAGTACTTC
few	TRBV5-6	NA	TRBJ1-5	CASSLGGSGNQPQHF	TGTGCCAGCAGCTTGGGCGGGTCAGGGAATCAGCCCCAGCATTTT
few	TRBV27	NA	TRBJ2-6	CASSFGSSGANVLTF	TGTGCCAGCAGTTTTGGGAGCTCTGGGGCCAACGTCCTGACTTTC
NA	TRBV29-1	NA	TRBJ1-5	CSARDSNQPQHF	TGCAGCGCTAGGGACAGCAATCAGCCCCAGCATTTT
once	TRBV5-6	NA	TRBJ2-4	CASSLGGQLAKNIQYF	TGTGCCAGCAGCTTGGGGGGCCAGCTAGCCAAAAACATTCAGTACTTC
NA	TRBV23-1	TRBD1	TRBJ2-3	CASTQGGPTDTQYF	TGCGCCAGTACACAGGGGGGACCCACAGATACGCAGTATTTT
NA	TRBV29-1	NA	TRBJ2-2	CSVGSTGELFF	TGCAGCGTTGGGTCCACCGGGGAGCTGTTTTTT
NA	TRBV7-2	NA	TRBJ1-2	CASSSDPGLSGGYTF	TGTGCCAGCAGCTCCGACCCAGGCCTATCGGGGGGCTACACCTTC
few	TRBV28	NA	TRBJ1-2	CASSSTSEGGVYGYTF	TGTGCCAGCAGTTCCACGAGCGAGGGGGGCGTCTATGGCTACACCTTC
few	TRBV7-2	NA	TRBJ1-1	CASSFGPRGGTEAFF	TGTGCCAGCAGCTTCGGGCCCAGGGGAGGCACTGAAGCTTTCTTT
NA	TRBV4-2	TRBD1	TRBJ2-5	CASSQVGQGKGETQYF	TGTGCCAGCAGCCAAGTTGGACAGGGAAAAGGGGAGACCCAGTACTTC
NA	TRBV5-1	NA	TRBJ1-6	CASSRTDNSPLHF	TGCGCCAGCAGCCGCACTGATAATTCACCCCTCCACTTT
NA	TRBV27	NA	TRBJ2-1	CASSLSAGAANAYNEQFF	TGTGCCAGCAGTTTATCGGCAGGGGCCGCTAATGCCTACAATGAGCAGTTCTTC
few	TRBV2	NA	TRBJ2-3	CASSRDGRTTDTQYF	TGTGCCAGCAGCCGGGACGGAAGGACCACAGATACGCAGTATTTT
NA	TRBV29-1	NA	TRBJ1-1	CSVDGQVRTEAFF	TGCAGCGTTGATGGGCAGGTCAGGACTGAAGCTTTCTTT
few	TRBV7-9	TRBD1	TRBJ1-2	CASRSGTAAYGYTF	TGTGCCAGCAGATCCGGGACAGCAGCCTATGGCTACACCTTC
few	TRBV6-6	NA	TRBJ2-3	CASSYSVRASDTQYF	TGTGCCAGCAGTTACTCTGTCAGGGCTTCAGATACGCAGTATTTT
NA	TRBV5-4	NA	TRBJ2-7	CASSLGAGEYYEQYF	TGTGCCAGCAGCTTGGGGGCAGGGGAATACTACGAGCAGTACTTC
NA	TRBV7-3	NA	TRBJ2-3	CASSPLGGEISTDTQYF	TGTGCCAGCAGCCCGTTGGGCGGGGAGATTTCGACAGATACGCAGTATTTT
NA	TRBV5-6	NA	TRBJ2-1	CASSLDSYNEQFF	TGTGCCAGCAGCTTGGACAGCTACAATGAGCAGTTCTTC
NA	TRBV19	TRBD1	TRBJ1-6	CASSIVDREGRSPLHF	TGTGCCAGTAGTATAGTAGACAGGGAAGGGAGATCACCCCTCCACTTT
NA	TRBV29-1	NA	TRBJ1-1	CSGSTGRSTEAFF	TGCAGCGGAAGTACAGGGAGAAGCACTGAAGCTTTCTTT
NA	TRBV7-2	TRBD1	TRBJ1-2	CASRRQGAAYGYTF	TGTGCCAGCAGGCGACAGGGGGCGGCCTATGGCTACACCTTC
few	TRBV5-1	NA	TRBJ2-2	CASSLEYRETGELFF	TGCGCCAGCAGCTTGGAATACAGGGAGACCGGGGAGCTGTTTTTT
few	TRBV27	TRBD1	TRBJ2-4	CASRDRGKNIQYF	TGTGCCAGCAGGGACAGGGGCAAAAACATTCAGTACTTC
NA	TRBV4-3	NA	TRBJ1-5	CASSRDRNQPQHF	TGCGCCAGCAGCCGGGACCGAAATCAGCCCCAGCATTTT
few	TRBV7-9	NA	TRBJ2-5	CASSPRGEGRETQYF	TGTGCCAGCAGCCCAAGAGGCGAGGGGAGAGAGACCCAGTACTTC